Listed below are T cell receptor beta chains from one sample, sequenced in a study of cytomegalovirus exposure and HLA in healthy donors. Libraries were prepared by immunoSEQ multiplex PCR; TCRdb keeps only in-frame clonotypes and omits some of them. The sample has roughly 130,000 clones, over 60% seen once. Material: PBMCs. These receptors came from a woman in her 40s in good health and CMV-seropositive. The CDR3 runs from the conserved cysteine through the conserved F or W. A D gene is named only where the DNA matches it firmly. Size values are once, few and many counts, or a class for expanded clones, and some rows have none.

abundance: few; v_gene: TRBV9; d_gene: NA; j_gene: TRBJ2-4; CDR3aa: CASSPSLGPVGKNIQYF; CDR3nt: TGTGCCAGCAGCCCTTCCCTTGGGCCCGTTGGCAAAAACATTCAGTACTTC
abundance: few; v_gene: TRBV18; d_gene: NA; j_gene: TRBJ2-3; CDR3aa: CASSPPWGGGTDTQYF; CDR3nt: TGTGCCAGCTCACCACCGTGGGGGGGCGGCACAGATACGCAGTATTTT
abundance: NA; v_gene: TRBV5-5; d_gene: NA; j_gene: TRBJ2-6; CDR3aa: CASSSHRDTSGANVLTF; CDR3nt: TGTGCCAGCAGCTCTCACCGGGACACCTCTGGGGCCAACGTCCTGACTTTC
abundance: NA; v_gene: TRBV10-1; d_gene: TRBD2; j_gene: TRBJ2-2; CDR3aa: CASRAGTSGRVAGELFF; CDR3nt: TGCGCCAGCAGAGCCGGGACTAGCGGGAGGGTGGCCGGGGAGCTGTTTTTT
abundance: once; v_gene: TRBV2; d_gene: TRBD2; j_gene: TRBJ2-1; CDR3aa: CASRGTSGYNEQFF; CDR3nt: TGTGCCAGCAGGGGGACTAGCGGTTACAATGAGCAGTTCTTC
abundance: NA; v_gene: TRBV29-1; d_gene: TRBD2; j_gene: TRBJ2-5; CDR3aa: CSVALAGGRETQYF; CDR3nt: TGCAGCGTTGCACTAGCGGGGGGGCGGGAGACCCAGTACTTC
abundance: NA; v_gene: TRBV27; d_gene: TRBD1; j_gene: TRBJ2-1; CDR3aa: CASSGTGGSYNEQFF; CDR3nt: TGTGCCAGCAGCGGAACAGGGGGATCTTACAATGAGCAGTTCTTC
abundance: NA; v_gene: TRBV2; d_gene: NA; j_gene: TRBJ2-1; CDR3aa: CASSEQGLPYNEQFF; CDR3nt: TGTGCCAGCAGTGAACAGGGACTTCCCTACAATGAGCAGTTCTTC
abundance: NA; v_gene: TRBV6-5; d_gene: TRBD2; j_gene: TRBJ2-5; CDR3aa: CASSRLAGDQETQYF; CDR3nt: TGTGCCAGCAGCCGCCTAGCGGGGGACCAAGAGACCCAGTACTTC
abundance: NA; v_gene: TRBV9; d_gene: NA; j_gene: TRBJ2-1; CDR3aa: CASSHPLGGQINEQFF; CDR3nt: TGTGCCAGCAGCCACCCCTTAGGCGGGCAGATCAATGAGCAGTTCTTC
abundance: NA; v_gene: TRBV10-3; d_gene: TRBD1; j_gene: TRBJ2-1; CDR3aa: CAIRTGTGNEQFF; CDR3nt: TGTGCCATCAGGACCGGGACAGGGAATGAGCAGTTCTTC
abundance: NA; v_gene: TRBV11-2; d_gene: NA; j_gene: TRBJ1-2; CDR3aa: CASSLGPVYGYTF; CDR3nt: TGTGCCAGCAGCTTAGGTCCGGTCTATGGCTACACCTTC
abundance: once; v_gene: TRBV10-3; d_gene: TRBD1; j_gene: TRBJ2-7; CDR3aa: CAISEGRTTGAEQYF; CDR3nt: TGTGCCATCAGTGAGGGCCGGACCACAGGGGCCGAGCAGTACTTC
abundance: NA; v_gene: TRBV9; d_gene: TRBD1; j_gene: TRBJ1-1; CDR3aa: CASSVRGQGDTEAFF; CDR3nt: TGTGCCAGCAGCGTGCGGGGACAGGGCGACACTGAAGCTTTCTTT
abundance: NA; v_gene: TRBV7-9; d_gene: NA; j_gene: TRBJ1-1; CDR3aa: CASRPTGLATEAFF; CDR3nt: TGTGCCAGCAGACCGACAGGCTTAGCCACTGAAGCTTTCTTT
abundance: NA; v_gene: TRBV10-3; d_gene: NA; j_gene: TRBJ1-1; CDR3aa: CAISAGAENTEAFF; CDR3nt: TGTGCCATCAGTGCAGGGGCCGAGAACACTGAAGCTTTCTTT
abundance: NA; v_gene: TRBV28; d_gene: NA; j_gene: TRBJ2-7; CDR3aa: CASSFWAGEYF; CDR3nt: TGTGCCAGCAGTTTCTGGGCAGGGGAGTACTTC
abundance: NA; v_gene: TRBV28; d_gene: TRBD1; j_gene: TRBJ2-7; CDR3aa: CASSGTDYEQYF; CDR3nt: TGTGCCAGCAGCGGGACAGATTACGAGCAGTACTTC
abundance: NA; v_gene: TRBV2; d_gene: TRBD2; j_gene: TRBJ2-6; CDR3aa: CASSPTSGGSGANVLTF; CDR3nt: TGTGCCAGCAGTCCTACTAGCGGGGGCTCTGGGGCCAACGTCCTGACTTTC
abundance: few; v_gene: TRBV5-6; d_gene: NA; j_gene: TRBJ2-1; CDR3aa: CASSWENPNEQFF; CDR3nt: TGTGCCAGCAGCTGGGAGAACCCGAATGAGCAGTTCTTC
abundance: NA; v_gene: TRBV7-9; d_gene: NA; j_gene: TRBJ1-5; CDR3aa: CASSLAPEGRAGQPQHF; CDR3nt: TGTGCCAGCAGCTTAGCCCCCGAGGGGAGGGCGGGTCAGCCCCAGCATTTT
abundance: NA; v_gene: TRBV5-4; d_gene: NA; j_gene: TRBJ2-1; CDR3aa: CASSSPSSAGGSLYNEQFF; CDR3nt: TGTGCCAGCAGCTCGCCAAGTTCAGCGGGCGGGTCCCTCTACAATGAGCAGTTCTTC
abundance: few; v_gene: TRBV5-1; d_gene: TRBD1; j_gene: TRBJ2-7; CDR3aa: CASSLPGQLTF; CDR3nt: TGCGCCAGCAGTCTACCGGGACAGCTAACTTTC
abundance: NA; v_gene: TRBV4-1; d_gene: TRBD1; j_gene: TRBJ2-3; CDR3aa: CASSQDAGTGTDTQYF; CDR3nt: TGTGCCAGCAGCCAAGACGCCGGGACAGGGACAGATACGCAGTATTTT
abundance: NA; v_gene: TRBV25-1; d_gene: TRBD1; j_gene: TRBJ2-7; CDR3aa: CASSGRDRAYEQYF; CDR3nt: TGTGCCAGCAGTGGCCGGGACAGGGCCTACGAGCAGTACTTC
abundance: NA; v_gene: TRBV5-1; d_gene: NA; j_gene: TRBJ1-1; CDR3aa: CATPSGHTNTEAFF; CDR3nt: TGCGCCACCCCTTCGGGTCATACGAACACTGAAGCTTTCTTT
abundance: NA; v_gene: TRBV5-8; d_gene: NA; j_gene: TRBJ2-1; CDR3aa: CASSLRSSYNEQFF; CDR3nt: TGTGCCAGCAGCTTGAGGAGCTCCTACAATGAGCAGTTCTTC
abundance: few; v_gene: TRBV6-1; d_gene: NA; j_gene: TRBJ1-6; CDR3aa: CASSESSGGYNSPLHF; CDR3nt: TGTGCCAGCAGTGAAAGCAGTGGCGGTTATAATTCACCCCTCCACTTT
abundance: NA; v_gene: TRBV19; d_gene: NA; j_gene: TRBJ1-1; CDR3aa: CASSTGDRDTEAFF; CDR3nt: TGTGCCAGTAGTACGGGAGACAGAGACACTGAAGCTTTCTTT
abundance: few; v_gene: TRBV5-1; d_gene: NA; j_gene: TRBJ1-6; CDR3aa: CASSQLAAGDSPLHF; CDR3nt: TGCGCCAGCAGCCAGCTGGCGGCTGGAGATTCACCCCTCCACTTT
abundance: NA; v_gene: TRBV28; d_gene: TRBD1; j_gene: TRBJ2-6; CDR3aa: CASRPSTGVDSGASVLTF; CDR3nt: TGTGCCAGCAGACCGTCGACAGGGGTCGACTCTGGGGCCAGCGTCCTGACTTTC
abundance: NA; v_gene: TRBV28; d_gene: TRBD1; j_gene: TRBJ1-1; CDR3aa: CASSLGGAMGNTEAFF; CDR3nt: TGTGCCAGCAGCCTAGGGGGCGCGATGGGGAACACTGAAGCTTTCTTT
abundance: NA; v_gene: TRBV9; d_gene: NA; j_gene: TRBJ2-3; CDR3aa: CASSSQGLDTQYF; CDR3nt: TGTGCCAGCAGCTCGCAGGGGCTAGATACGCAGTATTTT
abundance: NA; v_gene: TRBV5-1; d_gene: NA; j_gene: TRBJ1-1; CDR3aa: CASSLTRAANTEAFF; CDR3nt: TGCGCCAGCAGCCTGACGAGGGCAGCGAACACTGAAGCTTTCTTT
abundance: once; v_gene: TRBV5-1; d_gene: NA; j_gene: TRBJ1-1; CDR3aa: CASSLEGGGAFF; CDR3nt: TGCGCCAGCAGCTTGGAGGGGGGGGGAGCTTTCTTT
abundance: NA; v_gene: TRBV15; d_gene: TRBD1; j_gene: TRBJ1-1; CDR3aa: CATSRDLQGVGTEAFF; CDR3nt: TGTGCCACCAGCAGAGACTTACAGGGGGTCGGAACTGAAGCTTTCTTT
abundance: few; v_gene: TRBV11-3; d_gene: NA; j_gene: TRBJ2-3; CDR3aa: CASSLDGVANTDTQYF; CDR3nt: TGTGCCAGCAGCTTAGATGGTGTAGCGAACACAGATACGCAGTATTTT
abundance: few; v_gene: TRBV28; d_gene: TRBD2; j_gene: TRBJ2-1; CDR3aa: CASSFQREPNEQFF; CDR3nt: TGTGCCAGCAGTTTCCAGCGGGAGCCCAATGAGCAGTTCTTC
abundance: NA; v_gene: TRBV5-1; d_gene: NA; j_gene: TRBJ2-7; CDR3aa: CASSLWGGVTVSYEQYF; CDR3nt: TGCGCCAGCAGCTTGTGGGGCGGGGTAACTGTTTCCTACGAGCAGTACTTC
abundance: NA; v_gene: TRBV5-4; d_gene: NA; j_gene: TRBJ1-2; CDR3aa: CASTIQRGGVEGYPF; CDR3nt: TGTGCCAGCACCATTCAGAGGGGGGGGGTGGAAGGCTACCCCTTC